One sample yielded the 27 T cell receptor beta chains listed below, sequenced in a study of spatial heterogeneity in lung cancer. Time point indicated: sample taken at primary tumor resection. TCRdb called the 5' RACE reads again in MiXCR, with one record for every CDR3 protein. The sample holds over a thousand distinct CDR3 sequences, roughly 32% seen once. These receptors lack a known antigen. Notes on the study in general: It was found that expanded intratumoral alpha and beta TCR counts tracked tumor mutation counts.

Sequences were derived from lung tumor tissue, sampled at surgery. The receptors were gathered from a male donor with early-stage non-small cell lung cancer.

This clonotype rates as large. The chain is built from TRBV4-1 and TRBJ2-1; D tentatively fits TRBD1 or TRBD2 (5 bases each). Germline V gives CDR1 MGHRA, CDR2 YSYEKL. The V and J ends lost 4 bases and 5 bases respectively, with 12 bases between them. This CDR3 is built from 14 residues. The CDR3 sequence: CASSRQVGDNEQFF. CDR3 nucleotides: TGCGCCAGCAGCCGTCAGGTGGGGGACAATGAGCAGTTCTTC.

The J gene is TRBJ2-1, the V gene TRBV5-1; no clear D gene. The CDR3 is 12 amino acids. CDR1 SGHRS and CDR2 YFSETQ come from the germline V gene. Trimming cost V 5 bases and J 7 bases, with 10 bases left between them. The CDR3 DNA is TGCGCCAGCAGTAAGACCGAGAATGAGCAGTTCTTC. Translating it yields CASSKTENEQFF. Full variable domain (missing parts from reference TRBV5-1 and TRBJ2-1): KAGVTQTPRYLIKTRGQQVTLSCSPISGHRSVSWYQQTPGQGLQFLFEYFSETQRNKGNFPGRFSGRQFSNSRSEMNVSTLELGDSALYLCASSKTENEQFFGPGTRLTVL.

This clonotype was seen more than once but under ten times. The chain is built from TRBV11-2 and TRBJ2-5, with 8 nucleotides matching TRBD2. Per the germline V gene, CDR1 is SGHAT and CDR2 is FQNNGV. V was clipped by 4 bases and J by 4 bases; unmatched bases: 11. CDR3 length equals 16 residues. The CDR3 sequence: CASSSRLSGSGETQYF. The CDR3 region has the DNA TGTGCCAGCAGCTCCCGACTCAGCGGGAGTGGAGAGACCCAGTACTTC.

By its share, this clonotype is medium-sized. The chain combines TRBV7-3 with TRBJ2-2; D possibly corresponds to TRBD1 (6 bases). In germline, CDR1 is SGHTA, CDR2 FQGTGA. V was clipped by 4 bases and J by 5 bases, with 17 bases between them. The CDR3 consists of 16 residues. CDR3 sequence (DNA): TGTGCCAGCAGCTCTGCAACAGGGTTTCCGACCGGGGAGCTGTTTTTT. It encodes CASSSATGFPTGELFF.

This clonotype has just one count. The chain recombines TRBV25-1 with TRBJ2-5, with D possibly TRBD1 on 6 matching bases. Germline V CDR1 and CDR2: MGHDK, SYGVNS. The CDR3 is 15 amino acids. The ends were cut back, 2 bases at V and 3 bases at J, with 13 bases in the middle. CDR3 in DNA: TGTGCCAGCAGTGAACGCGGCAGGGGAGAAGAGACCCAGTACTTC. Its protein product is CASSERGRGEETQYF.

This clonotype is large by share. This rearrangement joins TRBV7-2 to TRBJ1-1; D call uncertain. This CDR3 comprises 13 residues. CDR1 and CDR2 (germline): SGHTA, FQGNSA. Trimming shortened V by 1 base and J by 2 bases, and 5 bases separated the two germline ends. CDR3 in DNA: TGTGCCAGCAGCTTAGAGTTCAACACTGAAGCTTTCTTT. It codes for CASSLEFNTEAFF. Variable domain in full (rest from reference TRBV7-2 and TRBJ1-1): GAGVSQSPSNKVTEKGKDVELRCDPISGHTALYWYRQSLGQGLEFLIYFQGNSAPDKSGLPSDRFSAERTGGSVSTLTIQRTQQEDSAVYLCASSLEFNTEAFFGQGTRLTVV.

The chain couples TRBV12-3 or TRBV12-4 to TRBJ2-5; 7 nucleotides align to TRBD2. V lost 2 bases and J lost 3; bases outside the gene matches: 6. CDR3 length equals 15 residues. The CDR3 region has the DNA TGTGCCAGCAGTTTAAATGATGGGACTAAAGAGACCCAGTACTTC. Its translation is CASSLNDGTKETQYF.

A single count supports this clonotype. This chain connects TRBV6-1 to TRBJ1-1, with 8 bases matching TRBD1. In germline, CDR1 is MNHNS, CDR2 SASEGT. The CDR3 loop spans 14 amino acids. The ends lost 6 bases at V and 2 bases at J; junction bases unmatched: 5. The CDR3 nucleotides read TGTGCCAGCAGCCTCGACAGGGGAAACACTGAAGCTTTCTTT. Protein product: CASSLDRGNTEAFF.

The rearrangement uses TRBV4-3 and TRBJ1-5; no clear D. Germline assignment: CDR1 LGHNA and CDR2 YSLEER. The germline V and J ends were trimmed by 1 base and 5 bases, with 12 bases remaining between them. The CDR3 has 15 residues. CDR3 region: CASSQGPGWDQPQHF. For the CDR3, the DNA is TGCGCCAGCAGCCAAGGGCCGGGATGGGATCAGCCCCAGCATTTT.

This chain links TRBV6-6 with TRBJ2-3, with D possibly matching TRBD1 (5 bases). The CDR3 runs 12 residues. Trimming stripped 5 bases from V and 7 bases from J, with 10 bases between. Germline CDR1 MNHNY, CDR2 SVGAGI (reference sequence). The CDR3 protein is CASSPREYTQYF. In DNA, the CDR3 is TGTGCCAGCAGTCCCAGGGAATATACGCAGTATTTT.

V usage is TRBV7-8 and J usage is TRBJ1-1; D is unresolved. V lost 1 base and J lost 7, with 16 bases in between. The CDR3 sequence is 15 residues long. CDR1 is SGHVS and CDR2 is FQNEAQ in the germline V gene. In DNA, the CDR3 is TGTGCCAGCAGCTTAGGGCCTCAAGCTTCCGTTGAAGCTTTCTTT. This translates into CASSLGPQASVEAFF.

By its share, this clonotype is large (0.1 to 1%). The chain uses TRBV4-3 and TRBJ2-5; TRBD1 agrees at 9 bases. J gave up 5 bases and V 1 base, and 5 bases lay outside the gene matches. The CDR3 consists of 15 residues. Germline CDR1 and CDR2: LGHNA and YSLEER. CDR3: CASSQVQGARETQYF. CDR3 nucleotide sequence: TGCGCCAGCAGCCAAGTACAGGGGGCTCGGGAGACCCAGTACTTC.

The rearrangement joins TRBV5-4 to TRBJ2-7; 8 bases are shared with TRBD1. V shed 4 bases and J 2 bases; nucleotides not matched to a gene: 11. This CDR3 has 16 residues. CDR1 and CDR2 from the germline V gene are SGHNT and YYREEE (reference sequence). The CDR3 nucleotides read TGTGCCAGCAGCCGCCGGACAGGGTCTTCCCCCTACGAGCAGTACTTC. It specifies CASSRRTGSSPYEQYF.

This clonotype is categorized as large. J is TRBJ1-6 and V is TRBV5-1, with a tentative D call TRBD1 (5 bases). CDR3 length: 15 amino acids. Trimming left V 5 bases short and J 5 bases short, with 14 bases between. CDR1 and CDR2 from the germline V gene are SGHRS and YFSETQ. This CDR3 reads CASRSGTYDNSPLHF. DNA for the CDR3: TGCGCCAGCAGATCTGGGACCTATGATAATTCACCCCTCCACTTT.

This clonotype is medium-sized (0.01 to 0.1%). This chain uses TRBV20-1 with TRBJ2-7; 8 bases fit TRBD2. From germline, CDR1 is DFQATT and CDR2 SNEGSKA (reference sequence). Germline trimming cut 0 bases from V and 4 bases from J; bases unmatched to any gene: 5. The CDR3 sequence is 14 residues long. The CDR3 here is CSARDRGGIYEQYF. DNA of the CDR3: TGCAGTGCTAGAGACCGGGGGGGTATATACGAGCAGTACTTC.

Turning to this clonotype: One base away lies a much larger clone, so this may be a sequencing read error. This chain uses TRBV6-5 with TRBJ2-3; a possible D gene is TRBD2 (5 bases). The CDR3 is 15 residues long. Germline V lookup: CDR1 MNHEY, CDR2 SVGAGI. The V end was cut by 6 bases, the J end by 4 bases, with 17 bases between. The DNA of the CDR3 is TGTGCCAGCAGCCCCCGGCCGTCTAGCTCAGATACGCAGTATTTT. It yields the protein CASSPRPSSSDTQYF.

The chain carries TRBV6-1 and TRBJ2-5; a possible D gene is TRBD2 (6 bases). V lost 3 bases, J lost 4 bases, and 18 bases lay in between. CDR3 length: 16 residues. Germline loops: CDR1 MNHNS, CDR2 SASEGT. The CDR3 spells CASSDSRERLGETQYF. CDR3 nucleotide sequence: TGTGCCAGCAGTGATAGTCGGGAGAGGTTAGGAGAGACCCAGTACTTC.

The chain employs TRBV5-4 and TRBJ2-7; 8 nucleotides agree with TRBD2. The V gene end was trimmed by 2 bases and the J gene end by 3 bases; junction bases not matched to a gene: 7. The CDR3 spans 15 residues. The V gene's germline CDR1 is SGHNT and CDR2 YYREEE (reference sequence). The CDR3 nucleotides are TGTGCCAGCAGCTTAGAACTAGCGGAACTCTACGAGCAGTACTTC. As protein: CASSLELAELYEQYF.

In its sample, this clonotype is medium-sized. The chain recombines TRBV7-2 with TRBJ1-5, with D perhaps TRBD1 (5 bases). This CDR3 region has 13 residues. Germline assignment: CDR1 SGHTA and CDR2 FQGNSA. The V gene lost 6 bases and the J gene lost 7 bases, with 13 bases spanning the gap. The CDR3 DNA reads as TGTGCCAGCAGTTTGAGGGGTAACCAGCCCCAGCATTTT. This sequence encodes CASSLRGNQPQHF.

This clonotype is labeled medium-sized. This chain uses TRBV12-3 or TRBV12-4 with TRBJ1-1; possibly TRBD1 for D (5 bases). CDR3 length: 14 amino acids. Trimming left V 7 bases short and J 3 bases short, with 15 bases between. CDR3 amino acids: CASTWAGRDTEAFF. The CDR3 bases are TGTGCCAGCACCTGGGCAGGGAGGGACACTGAAGCTTTCTTT.

The chain joins TRBV2 to TRBJ1-5; D possibly corresponds to TRBD1 (5 bases). The CDR3 loop spans 13 amino acids. Looked up from germline, CDR1 is SNHLY and CDR2 is FYNNEI. V dropped 6 bases and J dropped 4 bases, with 10 bases sitting between them. Written as DNA, the CDR3 is TGTGCCAGCAGGAGCAGGGTGAATCAGCCCCAGCATTTT. Encoded protein: CASRSRVNQPQHF.

The rearrangement joins TRBV7-8 to TRBJ2-1; TRBD2 matches 11 bases. The CDR3 length is 15 residues. The germline V gene has CDR1 SGHVS and CDR2 FQNEAQ. The ends lost 0 bases at V and 5 bases at J; junction bases unmatched: 0. The CDR3 loop reads CASSLALAGDNEQFF. CDR3 DNA: TGTGCCAGCAGCTTAGCACTAGCGGGGGACAATGAGCAGTTCTTC.

By proportion, this clonotype is medium-sized. The gene calls are TRBV6-5 and TRBJ2-7; 13 nucleotides match TRBD2. CDR3 size: 15 residues. Per germline, CDR1 MNHEY and CDR2 SVGAGI. The trim removed 6 bases at V and 3 bases at J, leaving 5 bases unmatched. The CDR3 DNA follows: TGTGCCAGCAGGCTAGGACTAGCGGGAGTCTACGAGCAGTACTTC. The encoded protein is CASRLGLAGVYEQYF.

This clonotype was recorded a few times. A junction boundary mismatches the germline segment, possibly from a read error. The V and J genes are TRBV23-1 and TRBJ2-4, with TRBD2 matching 7 bases. TRBV23-1 is annotated as an ORF whose role is uncertain. The CDR3 extends over 12 amino acids. Here the CDR3 reads CASSLGFGGKAF. The CDR3 coding sequence is TGCGCCAGCAGTCTGGGATTCGGGGGGAAGGCCTTC.

This chain connects TRBV29-1 to TRBJ2-7; 10 bases fit TRBD2. Looked up from germline, CDR1 is SQVTM and CDR2 is ANQGSEA. There are 14 residues in the CDR3. After removal of 7 bases from V and 6 bases from J, the junction contained 12 bases not matched to a gene. The CDR3 loop is CSAREEREGREQYF. The DNA of the CDR3 is TGCAGCGCAAGGGAGGAGCGGGAGGGCCGCGAGCAGTACTTC.

The chain recombines TRBV7-9 with TRBJ2-3, with D perhaps being TRBD1 or TRBD2 (5 bases each). V dropped 6 bases and J dropped 5 bases, with 12 bases sitting between them. The CDR3 loop spans 13 amino acids. Per the germline V gene, CDR1 is SEHNR and CDR2 is FQNEAQ (reference sequence). The CDR3 region has the DNA TGTGCCAGCAGACAGGACTCCATAGATACGCAGTATTTT. It encodes CASRQDSIDTQYF.

For this clonotype: With a much larger clone just one base away, this may be a read error. CDR3 sequence (DNA): TGTGCCAGGAGCTCGGGGACAGACTATGGCTACACCTTC. Translating it yields CARSSGTDYGYTF. The rearrangement uses TRBV7-9 and TRBJ1-2, with 7 positions matching TRBD1. Germline values: CDR1 SEHNR, CDR2 FQNEAQ (reference sequence). The CDR3 consists of 13 residues.